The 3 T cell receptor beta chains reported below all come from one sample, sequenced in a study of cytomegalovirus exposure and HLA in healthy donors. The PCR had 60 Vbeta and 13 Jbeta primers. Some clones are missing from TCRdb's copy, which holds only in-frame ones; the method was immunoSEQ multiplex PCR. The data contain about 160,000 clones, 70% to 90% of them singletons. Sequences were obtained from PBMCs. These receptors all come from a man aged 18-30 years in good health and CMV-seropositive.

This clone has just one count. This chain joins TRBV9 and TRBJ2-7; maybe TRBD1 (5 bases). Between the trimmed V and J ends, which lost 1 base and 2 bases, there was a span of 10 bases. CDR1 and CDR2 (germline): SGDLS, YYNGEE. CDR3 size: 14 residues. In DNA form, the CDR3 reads TGTGCCAGCAGCGTATCCAGCAGGGCCTACGAGCAGTACTTC. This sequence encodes CASSVSSRAYEQYF.

Here the CDR3 DNA reads TGTGCCAGCAGCAAAAAAGAAGTCCAGGGGGTCCGGGAAAAACTGTTTTTT. Translating gives CASSKKEVQGVREKLFF. This chain joins TRBV21-1 and TRBJ1-4; the tabulated D call, TRBD1, remains unverified against the DNA. TRBV21-1 is a listed pseudogene. CDR3 size: 17 residues.

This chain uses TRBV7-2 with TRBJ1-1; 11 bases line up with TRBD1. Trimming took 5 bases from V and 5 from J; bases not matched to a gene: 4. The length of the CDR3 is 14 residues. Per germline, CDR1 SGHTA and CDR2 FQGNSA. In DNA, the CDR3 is TGTGCCAGCAGCCCGGGACAGGGGGTGACTGAAGCTTTCTTT. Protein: CASSPGQGVTEAFF. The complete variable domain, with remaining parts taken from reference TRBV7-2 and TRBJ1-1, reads GAGVSQSPSNKVTEKGKDVELRCDPISGHTALYWYRQSLGQGLEFLIYFQGNSAPDKSGLPSDRFSAERTGGSVSTLTIQRTQQEDSAVYLCASSPGQGVTEAFFGQGTRLTVV.